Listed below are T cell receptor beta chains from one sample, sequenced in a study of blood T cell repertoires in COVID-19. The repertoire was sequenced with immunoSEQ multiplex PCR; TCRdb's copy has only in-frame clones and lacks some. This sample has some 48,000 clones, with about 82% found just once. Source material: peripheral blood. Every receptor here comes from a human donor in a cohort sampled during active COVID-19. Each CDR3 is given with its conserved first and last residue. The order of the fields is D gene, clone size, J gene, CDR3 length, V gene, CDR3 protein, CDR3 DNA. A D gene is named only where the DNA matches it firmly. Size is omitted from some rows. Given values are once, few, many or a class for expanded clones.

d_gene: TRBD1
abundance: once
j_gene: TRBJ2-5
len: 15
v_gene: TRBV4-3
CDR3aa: CASSQGQTGKETQYF
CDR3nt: TGCGCCAGCAGCCAAGGTCAGACAGGGAAAGAGACCCAGTACTTC

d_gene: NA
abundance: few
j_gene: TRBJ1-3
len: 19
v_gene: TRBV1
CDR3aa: CTSSQVTGDRGIAGNTIYF
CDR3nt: TGCACCAGCAGCCAAGTAACCGGGGACAGGGGTATTGCTGGAAACACCATATATTTT

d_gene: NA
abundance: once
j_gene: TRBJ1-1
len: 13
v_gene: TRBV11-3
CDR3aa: CASSLGQETEAFF
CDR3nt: TGTGCCAGCAGCTTAGGACAGGAGACTGAAGCTTTCTTT

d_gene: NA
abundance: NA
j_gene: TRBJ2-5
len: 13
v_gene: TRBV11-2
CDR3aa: CASSLNREETQYF
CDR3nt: TGTGCCAGCAGCCTCAACAGGGAAGAGACCCAGTACTTC

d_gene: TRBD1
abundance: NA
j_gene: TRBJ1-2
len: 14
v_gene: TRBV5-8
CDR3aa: CASSLGQGVYGYTF
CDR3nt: TGTGCCAGCAGCTTGGGGCAGGGGGTCTATGGCTACACCTTC

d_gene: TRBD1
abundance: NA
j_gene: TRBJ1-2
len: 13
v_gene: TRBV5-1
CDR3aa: CASSTGTGFGYTF
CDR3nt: TGCGCCAGCAGTACCGGGACAGGGTTCGGCTACACCTTC

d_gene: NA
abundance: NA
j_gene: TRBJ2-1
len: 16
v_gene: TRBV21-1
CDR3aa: CASSKPRASGTNEQFF
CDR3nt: TGTGCCAGCAGCAAACCCCGTGCTAGCGGGACCAATGAGCAGTTCTTC

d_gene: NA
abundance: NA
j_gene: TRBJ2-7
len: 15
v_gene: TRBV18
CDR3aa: CASSPRASDSYEQYF
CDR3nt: TGTGCCAGCTCACCCCGGGCTAGCGACTCCTACGAGCAGTACTTC

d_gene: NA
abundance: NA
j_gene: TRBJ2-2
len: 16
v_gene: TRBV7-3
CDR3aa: CASSPPGVQHTGELFF
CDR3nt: TGTGCCAGCAGCCCCCCAGGGGTACAGCACACCGGGGAGCTGTTTTTT

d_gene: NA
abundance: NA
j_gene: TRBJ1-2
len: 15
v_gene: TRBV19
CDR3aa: CASSVDRSHYYGYTF
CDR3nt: TGTGCCAGTAGTGTCGACAGGTCACATTACTATGGCTACACCTTC

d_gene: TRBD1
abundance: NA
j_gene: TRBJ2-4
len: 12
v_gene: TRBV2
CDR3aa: CAGSTGTGPRYF
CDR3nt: TGTGCCGGATCGACCGGGACAGGGCCCCGGTACTTC

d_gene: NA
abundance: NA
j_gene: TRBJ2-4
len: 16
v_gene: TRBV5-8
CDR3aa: CASSSAPGLTKNIQYF
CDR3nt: TGTGCCAGCAGCTCGGCTCCGGGACTTACCAAAAACATTCAGTACTTC